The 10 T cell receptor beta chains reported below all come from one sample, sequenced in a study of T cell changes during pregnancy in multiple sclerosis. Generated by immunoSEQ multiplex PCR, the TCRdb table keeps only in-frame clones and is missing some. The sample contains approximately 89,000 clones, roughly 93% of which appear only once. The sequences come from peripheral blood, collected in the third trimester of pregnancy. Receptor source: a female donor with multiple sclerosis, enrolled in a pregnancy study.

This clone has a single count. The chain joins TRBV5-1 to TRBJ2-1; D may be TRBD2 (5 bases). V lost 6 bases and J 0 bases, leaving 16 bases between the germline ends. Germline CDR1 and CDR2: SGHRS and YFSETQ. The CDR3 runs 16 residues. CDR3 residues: CASTLDRGYSYNEQFF. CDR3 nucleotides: TGCGCCAGCACTCTAGACCGGGGATACTCCTACAATGAGCAGTTCTTC. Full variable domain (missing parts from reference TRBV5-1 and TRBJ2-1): KAGVTQTPRYLIKTRGQQVTLSCSPISGHRSVSWYQQTPGQGLQFLFEYFSETQRNKGNFPGRFSGRQFSNSRSEMNVSTLELGDSALYLCASTLDRGYSYNEQFFGPGTRLTVL.

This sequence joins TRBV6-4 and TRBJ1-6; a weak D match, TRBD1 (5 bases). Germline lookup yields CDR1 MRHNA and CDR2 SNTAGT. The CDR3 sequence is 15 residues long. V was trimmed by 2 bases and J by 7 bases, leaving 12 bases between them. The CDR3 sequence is CASSDLARTNSPLHF. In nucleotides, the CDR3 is TGTGCCAGCAGTGACCTGGCACGGACAAATTCACCCCTCCACTTT.

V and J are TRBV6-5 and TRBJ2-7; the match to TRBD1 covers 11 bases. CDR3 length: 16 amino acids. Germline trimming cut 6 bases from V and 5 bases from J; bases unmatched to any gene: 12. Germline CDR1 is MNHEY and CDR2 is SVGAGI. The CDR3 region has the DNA TGTGCCAGCAGGTACCTGGGGACAGGGGGATTCGACGAGCAGTACTTC. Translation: CASRYLGTGGFDEQYF.

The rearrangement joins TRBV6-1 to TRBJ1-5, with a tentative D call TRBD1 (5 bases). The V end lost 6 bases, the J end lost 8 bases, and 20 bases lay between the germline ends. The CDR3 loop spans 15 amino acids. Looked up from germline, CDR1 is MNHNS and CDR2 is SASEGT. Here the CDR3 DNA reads TGTGCCAGCAGCACGAACCTGGGGGGGGAAAAGCCCCAGCATTTT. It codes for CASSTNLGGEKPQHF.

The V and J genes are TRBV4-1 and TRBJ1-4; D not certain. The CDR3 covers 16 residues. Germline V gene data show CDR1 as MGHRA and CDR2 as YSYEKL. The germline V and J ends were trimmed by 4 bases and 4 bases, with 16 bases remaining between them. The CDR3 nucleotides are TGCGCCAGCAGCCGCTTGGTGGAGATGATTAATGAAAAACTGTTTTTT. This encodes CASSRLVEMINEKLFF.

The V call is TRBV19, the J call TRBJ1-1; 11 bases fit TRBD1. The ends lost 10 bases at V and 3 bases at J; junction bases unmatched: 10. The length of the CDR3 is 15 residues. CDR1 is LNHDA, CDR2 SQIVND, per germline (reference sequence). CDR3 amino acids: CATKGQGAQDTEAFF. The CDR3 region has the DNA TGTGCCACCAAAGGACAGGGGGCGCAGGACACTGAAGCTTTCTTT.

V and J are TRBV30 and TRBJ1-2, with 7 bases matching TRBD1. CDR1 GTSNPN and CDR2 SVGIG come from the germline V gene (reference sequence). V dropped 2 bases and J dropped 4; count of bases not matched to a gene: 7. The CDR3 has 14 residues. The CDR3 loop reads CAWSFGQAGYGYTF. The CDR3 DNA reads TGTGCCTGGAGTTTCGGACAGGCGGGCTATGGCTACACCTTC.

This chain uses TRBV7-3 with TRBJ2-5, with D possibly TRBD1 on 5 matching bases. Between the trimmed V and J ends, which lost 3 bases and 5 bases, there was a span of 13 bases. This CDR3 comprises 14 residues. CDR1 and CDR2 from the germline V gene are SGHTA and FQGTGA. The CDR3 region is CASSFIGAGETQYF. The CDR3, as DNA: TGTGCCAGCAGCTTCATTGGGGCCGGGGAGACCCAGTACTTC.

CDR3 protein: CASSTGTSLGYTF. CDR3 sequence (DNA): TGTGCCAGCAGTACCGGGACAAGTCTTGGCTACACCTTC. The V and J genes are TRBV6-6 and TRBJ1-2; possibly TRBD1 for D (6 bases). The CDR3 covers 13 residues. Trimming stripped 5 bases from V and 7 bases from J, with 14 bases between. Germline V gene lookup returns CDR1 MNHNY and CDR2 SVGAGI (reference sequence).

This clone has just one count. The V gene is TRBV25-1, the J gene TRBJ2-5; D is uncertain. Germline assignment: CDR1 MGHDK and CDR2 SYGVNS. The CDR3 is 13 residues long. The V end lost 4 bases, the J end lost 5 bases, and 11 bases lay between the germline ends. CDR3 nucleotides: TGTGCCAGCAGTGTCCAGGCACCGGAGACCCAGTACTTC. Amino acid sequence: CASSVQAPETQYF.